This entry concerns a single T cell receptor (beta chain). Germline V CDR1 and CDR2: SGHNT, YYREEE (reference sequence). With 2 bases clipped from V and 10 bases from J, the junction kept 20 bases outside the gene matches. CDR3 size: 20 residues. Only in-frame clones appear in the TCRdb table, and some are missing; sequencing was by immunoSEQ multiplex PCR. The sample contains 35,000 to 55,000 clones, 80% to 95% of which appear only once. This specimen comes from a study of T cell changes during pregnancy in multiple sclerosis. The chain is built from TRBV5-4 and TRBJ2-1; 14 bases map to TRBD2. The sequence derives from a female donor with multiple sclerosis, enrolled in a pregnancy study. The sample consisted of peripheral blood, taken in the third trimester of pregnancy. CDR3 coding DNA: TGTGCCAGCAGCTTCCCCAGACTAGCGGGAGGGCCTGAGGGGCTCGGCGAGCAGTTCTTC. As protein: CASSFPRLAGGPEGLGEQFF.